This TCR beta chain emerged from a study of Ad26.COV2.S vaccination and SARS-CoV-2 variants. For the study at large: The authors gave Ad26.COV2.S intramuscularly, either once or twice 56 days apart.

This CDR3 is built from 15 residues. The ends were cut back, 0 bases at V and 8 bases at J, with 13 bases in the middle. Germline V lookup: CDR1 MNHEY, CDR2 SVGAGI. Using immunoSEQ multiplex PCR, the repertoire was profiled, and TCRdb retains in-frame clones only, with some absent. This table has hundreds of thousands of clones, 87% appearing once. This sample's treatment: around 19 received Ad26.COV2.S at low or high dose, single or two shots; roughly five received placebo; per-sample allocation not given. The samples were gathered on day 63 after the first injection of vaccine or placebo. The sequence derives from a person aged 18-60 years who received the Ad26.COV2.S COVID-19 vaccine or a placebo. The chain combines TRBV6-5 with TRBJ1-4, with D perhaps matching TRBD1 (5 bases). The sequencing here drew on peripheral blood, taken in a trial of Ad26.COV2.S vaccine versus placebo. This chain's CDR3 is CASSYSQGSNEKLFF. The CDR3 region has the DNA TGTGCCAGCAGTTACTCGCAGGGTAGCAACGAAAAACTGTTTTTT.